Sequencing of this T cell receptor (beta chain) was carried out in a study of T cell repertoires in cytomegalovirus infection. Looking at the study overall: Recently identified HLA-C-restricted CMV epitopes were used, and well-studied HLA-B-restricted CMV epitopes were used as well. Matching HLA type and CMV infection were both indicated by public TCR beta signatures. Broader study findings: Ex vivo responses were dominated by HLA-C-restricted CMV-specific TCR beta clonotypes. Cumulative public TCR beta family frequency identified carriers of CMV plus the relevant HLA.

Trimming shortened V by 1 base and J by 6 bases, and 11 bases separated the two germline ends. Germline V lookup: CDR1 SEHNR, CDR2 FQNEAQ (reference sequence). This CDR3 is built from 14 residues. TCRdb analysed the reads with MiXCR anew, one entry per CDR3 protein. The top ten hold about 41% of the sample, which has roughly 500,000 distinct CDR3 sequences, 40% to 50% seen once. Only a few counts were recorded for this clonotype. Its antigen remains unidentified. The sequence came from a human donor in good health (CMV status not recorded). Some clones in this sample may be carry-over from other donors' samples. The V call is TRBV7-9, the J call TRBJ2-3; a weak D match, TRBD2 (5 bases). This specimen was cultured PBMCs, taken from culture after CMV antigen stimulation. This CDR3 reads CASSLGTPGDTQYF. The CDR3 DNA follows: TGTGCCAGCAGCTTAGGGACTCCTGGGGATACGCAGTATTTT. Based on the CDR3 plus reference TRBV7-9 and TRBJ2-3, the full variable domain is DTGVSQNPRHKITKRGQNVTFRCDPISEHNRLYWYRQTLGQGPEFLTYFQNEAQLEKSRLLSDRFSAERPKGSFSTLEIQRTEQGDSAMYLCASSLGTPGDTQYFGPGTRLTVL.